The clone carrying this T cell receptor beta chain occurred a few times. At sampling all donors were nominally healthy, likely with unrecorded immune exposures. Germline-derived CDR1 and CDR2 are SGHKS and YYEKEE (reference sequence). Losses at the gene ends were 0 bases for V and 3 bases for J; bases not matched to a gene: 5. This CDR3 comprises 17 residues. The data stem from a study of cytomegalovirus exposure and HLA in healthy donors. About the research overall: T cells numbering about 180 million yielded fewer than 140 million unique TCR beta sequences in an earlier analysis.

The PCR used 60 Vbeta and 13 Jbeta primers. Measured with immunoSEQ multiplex PCR; TCRdb has only the in-frame clones, and not every one. The profile shows around 190,000 clones, around 80% of them singletons. Specimen: PBMCs. This sequence originates from a woman aged 25 to 45 in good health and CMV-seropositive. The chain combines TRBV5-5 with TRBJ2-4, with TRBD2 identical over 11 bases. CDR3 amino acids: CASSLAGGLAGKNIQYF. In nucleotides, the CDR3 is TGTGCCAGCAGCTTGGCCGGTGGACTAGCGGGCAAAAACATTCAGTACTTC.